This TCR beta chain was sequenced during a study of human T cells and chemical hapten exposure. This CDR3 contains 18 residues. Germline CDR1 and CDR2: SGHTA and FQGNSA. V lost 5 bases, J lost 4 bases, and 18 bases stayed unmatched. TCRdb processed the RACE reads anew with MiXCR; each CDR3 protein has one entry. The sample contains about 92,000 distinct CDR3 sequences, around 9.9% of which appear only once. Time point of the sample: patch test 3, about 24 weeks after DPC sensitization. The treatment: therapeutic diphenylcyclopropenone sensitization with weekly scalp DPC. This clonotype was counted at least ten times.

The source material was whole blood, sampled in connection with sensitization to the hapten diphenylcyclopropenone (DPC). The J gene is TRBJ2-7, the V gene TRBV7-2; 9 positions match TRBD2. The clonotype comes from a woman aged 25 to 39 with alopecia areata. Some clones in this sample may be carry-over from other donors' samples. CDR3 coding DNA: TGTGCCAGCAGCCCTAGGTTAAGTTCGGTTAGCGGGAGTTACGAGCAGTACTTC. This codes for CASSPRLSSVSGSYEQYF.